The next 12 T cell receptor beta chains were all read from a single sample in a study of cytomegalovirus exposure and HLA in healthy donors. Clones were sequenced by immunoSEQ multiplex PCR, and TCRdb holds only the in-frame ones, with some missing. The data contain about 58,000 clones, roughly nine tenths of them seen just once; the ten biggest clones take up approximately 1.1%. The sequenced material came from PBMCs. Receptors originate from a man aged 18 to 29 in good health and CMV-seronegative.

CDR3 nucleotide sequence: TGTGCCAGCAGTGTTAGCGGGGGCGCGAGCGGGGAGCTGTTTTTT. Translated, it gives CASSVSGGASGELFF. The J gene is TRBJ2-2, the V gene TRBV28; 9 positions match TRBD2. Germline V gives CDR1 MDHEN, CDR2 SYDVKM. J gave up 7 bases and V 5 bases, and 8 bases lay outside the gene matches. The CDR3 consists of 15 residues.

The V and J genes are TRBV4-2 and TRBJ2-7, with D possibly matching TRBD2 (5 bases). The germline gives CDR1 LGHNA, CDR2 YNFKEQ. The CDR3 runs 16 residues. Trimming removed 1 base at V and 1 base at J, with 14 bases between. CDR3 sequence (DNA): TGTGCCAGCAGCCAAGTCGGGGTGGGAGAATCCTACGAGCAGTACTTC. It encodes CASSQVGVGESYEQYF.

The chain recombines TRBV21-1 with TRBJ2-3; no check of the table's D call, TRBD2, against the DNA was made. TRBV21-1 is termed a pseudogene. This CDR3 contains 15 residues. The CDR3: CASSKERGGTDTQYF. The DNA for the CDR3 is TGTGCCAGCAGCAAAGAGCGGGGAGGCACAGATACGCAGTATTTT.

V usage is TRBV6-5 and J usage is TRBJ2-4; D is possibly TRBD1 (6 bases). Germline V gene data show CDR1 as MNHEY and CDR2 as SVGAGI. V was shortened by 6 bases and J by 2 bases, with 14 bases between the two germline ends. The CDR3 loop spans 15 amino acids. CDR3 region: CASRDTGMSKNIQYF. As DNA, the CDR3 is TGTGCCAGCAGAGACACAGGGATGTCCAAAAACATTCAGTACTTC.

This chain uses TRBV7-9 with TRBJ1-2, with 9 bases aligning to TRBD1. The germline V gene has CDR1 SEHNR and CDR2 FQNEAQ (reference sequence). V lost 6 bases to trimming and J lost 7 bases; unmatched junction nucleotides: 9. The CDR3 has 14 amino acids. The CDR3 protein is CASRLSTGGTGYTF. The DNA of the CDR3 is TGTGCCAGCAGATTATCGACAGGGGGAACTGGCTACACCTTC.

This clone came up once. This rearrangement joins TRBV28 to TRBJ2-7; 10 bases are shared with TRBD1. The junction had 9 bases not matched to a gene; V was cut back by 8 bases and J by 2 bases. CDR3 size: 15 residues. Germline CDR1 and CDR2: MDHEN and SYDVKM. The CDR3 sequence is CASRAGQGIPYEQYF. DNA of the CDR3: TGTGCCAGCCGCGCGGGACAGGGGATTCCCTACGAGCAGTACTTC.

V usage is TRBV27 and J usage is TRBJ2-1; D is possibly TRBD2 (6 bases). There are 15 residues in the CDR3. The germline CDR1 and CDR2 sequences are MNHEY and SMNVEV (reference sequence). With 2 bases removed from V and 2 bases from J, the gap between germline ends came to 10 bases. The CDR3 DNA reads as TGTGCCAGCAGTTTAGGAGGGGACCCCTACAATGAGCAGTTCTTC. Translating it yields CASSLGGDPYNEQFF.

The rearrangement joins TRBV30 to TRBJ1-2, with D possibly matching TRBD1 (5 bases). The CDR3 is 11 residues long. V was shortened by 7 bases and J by 6 bases, with 12 bases between the two germline ends. Per germline, CDR1 GTSNPN and CDR2 SVGIG (reference sequence). The CDR3 coding sequence is TGTGCCTTACTGGGGCTCCATGGCTACACCTTC. Protein sequence: CALLGLHGYTF.

CDR3 DNA sequence: TGTGCCAGTGCTTCGAGGACACCCATCGAGCAGTACTTC. It codes for CASASRTPIEQYF. The genes are TRBV28 and TRBJ2-7; D may be TRBD1 (5 bases). Trimming shortened V by 9 bases and J by 6 bases, and 18 bases separated the two germline ends. Germline loops: CDR1 MDHEN, CDR2 SYDVKM. The CDR3 is 13 amino acids.

This chain uses TRBV19 with TRBJ2-7, with 9 bases matching TRBD2. CDR1 LNHDA and CDR2 SQIVND come from the germline V gene (reference sequence). Trimming took 3 bases from V and 5 from J; bases not matched to a gene: 8. CDR3 length equals 15 residues. In nucleotides, the CDR3 is TGTGCCAGTAGTATCGAGGGGGCTAGCGGGAACGAGCAGTACTTC. Residues: CASSIEGASGNEQYF.

The CDR3 nucleotides read TGCGCCAGCAGCTTGACCGTGACAGTGAACACCGGGGAGCTGTTTTTT. Translated: CASSLTVTVNTGELFF. This rearrangement joins TRBV5-1 to TRBJ2-2, with D maybe TRBD1 (5 bases). Trimming took 1 base from V and 1 from J, leaving 11 bases between them. Germline V gene sequence: CDR1 SGHRS, CDR2 YFSETQ. The CDR3 has 16 amino acids.

This chain uses TRBV19 with TRBJ2-7, with TRBD2 matching over 8 bases. This CDR3 has 13 amino acids. V was clipped by 5 bases and J by 7 bases; unmatched bases: 7. CDR1 LNHDA and CDR2 SQIVND come from the germline V gene (reference sequence). The CDR3 DNA sequence: TGTGCCAGTAGTTCGGGACTAGTAGAAGAGCAGTACTTC. It is translated as CASSSGLVEEQYF.